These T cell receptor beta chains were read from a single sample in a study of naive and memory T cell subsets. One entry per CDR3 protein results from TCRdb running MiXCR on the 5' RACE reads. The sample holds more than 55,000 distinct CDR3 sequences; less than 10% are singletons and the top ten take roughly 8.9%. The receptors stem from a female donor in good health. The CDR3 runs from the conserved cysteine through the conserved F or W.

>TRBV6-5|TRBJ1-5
CASSTGTGIQPQHF
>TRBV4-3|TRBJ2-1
CASSQAPSGGAYEQFF
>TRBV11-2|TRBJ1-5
CASSLDVGSNQPQHF
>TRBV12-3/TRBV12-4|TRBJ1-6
CASSANRGRGSPLHF
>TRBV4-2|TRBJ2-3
CASSQIWSGGVSDTQYF
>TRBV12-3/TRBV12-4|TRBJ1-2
CASSLEAIAGDTF
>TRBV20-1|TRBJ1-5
CSGGLVSEPQHF
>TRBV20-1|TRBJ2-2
CSARDLMSGELFF
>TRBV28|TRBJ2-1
CASVTGGAYNEQFF
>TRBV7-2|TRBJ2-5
CASSLGRAGGLETQYF
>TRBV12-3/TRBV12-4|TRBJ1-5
CASSLKGRELNRPQHF
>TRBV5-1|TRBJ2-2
CASRQGRGELFF
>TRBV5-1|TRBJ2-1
CASSPGGGPDNEQFF
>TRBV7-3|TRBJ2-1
CASSLGAGTNEQFF
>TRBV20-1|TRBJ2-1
CSVGVGQGWNEQFF
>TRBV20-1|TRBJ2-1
CSARLFSGGRYNEQFF
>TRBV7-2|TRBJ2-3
CASSSDTYTDTQYF
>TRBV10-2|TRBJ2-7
CASSEAGFQYEQYF
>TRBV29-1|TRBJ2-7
CSVGASGAYEQYF
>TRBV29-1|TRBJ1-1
CSVDILTEAFF
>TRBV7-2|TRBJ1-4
CASSLARRGGEKLFF
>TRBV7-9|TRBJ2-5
CASSPTSGCQETQYF
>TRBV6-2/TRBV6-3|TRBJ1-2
CASSIRPGQPYGYTF
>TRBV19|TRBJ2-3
CASSPTRADTQYF
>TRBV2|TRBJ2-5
CASSETSGGKETQYF
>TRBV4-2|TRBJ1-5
CASSHQDRLNQPQHF
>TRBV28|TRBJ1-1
CASSPPWGSSTEAFF
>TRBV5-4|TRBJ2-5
CASSPGTSGLQETQYF
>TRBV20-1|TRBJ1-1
CSAPGQGPMNTEAFF
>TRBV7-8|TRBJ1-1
CASSFESTDGMNTEAFF
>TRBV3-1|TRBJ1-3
CASSQGPISGNTIYF
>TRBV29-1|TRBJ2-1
CSVDLSDKPYNEQFF
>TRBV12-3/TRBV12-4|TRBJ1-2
CASSLWGTGGYTF
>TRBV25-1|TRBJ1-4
CASSELLARGNEKLFF
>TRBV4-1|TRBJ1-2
CASSPDQGADGDTF
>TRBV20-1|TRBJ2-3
CSASRAGPSTDTQYF
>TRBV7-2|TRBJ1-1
CASSSTGVITEAFF
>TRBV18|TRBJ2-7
CASSFLAGTSYEQYF
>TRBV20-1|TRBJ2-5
CSAPSGAETQYF
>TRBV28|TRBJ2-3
CASSTSTDTQYF
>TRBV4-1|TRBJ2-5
CASSQGGLAGGQETQYF
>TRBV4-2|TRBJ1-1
CASSQQDRGAFF
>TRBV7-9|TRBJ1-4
CASSRDRGDEKLFF
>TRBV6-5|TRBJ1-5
CASSYSRDQPQHF
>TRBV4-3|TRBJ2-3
CASSQERDTQYF
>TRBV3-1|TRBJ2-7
CASSQESTPGYEQYF
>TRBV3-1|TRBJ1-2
CASSRRNYGYTF
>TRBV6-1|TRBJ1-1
CASRARENTEAFF
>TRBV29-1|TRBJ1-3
CSVESGDGNTIYF
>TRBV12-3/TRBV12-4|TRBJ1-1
CASSLAPADREAFF